This entry lists 20 T cell receptor beta chains sequenced from one sample in a study of control samples from healthy donors and cancer patients. The table came from immunoSEQ multiplex PCR; TCRdb's copy has only in-frame clones and leaves some out. Of about 100,000 clones listed, approximately 82% are singletons. Sequencing was done on a sample of blood. The receptors come from a man aged 18 to 30 in good health.

This chain uses TRBV25-1 with TRBJ1-1; 7 bases map to TRBD1. V shed 3 bases and J 4 bases; nucleotides not matched to a gene: 8. Germline CDR1 MGHDK, CDR2 SYGVNS. CDR3 length: 15 residues. CDR3 protein: CASSDSDRVATEAFF. The CDR3 DNA reads as TGTGCCAGCAGTGACAGCGACAGGGTGGCCACTGAAGCTTTCTTT.

The chain has TRBV30 and TRBJ1-1, with D perhaps TRBD1 (5 bases). Germline assignment: CDR1 GTSNPN and CDR2 SVGIG (reference sequence). The CDR3 has 13 residues. V lost 0 bases and J lost 4, with 9 bases in between. CDR3 bases: TGTGCCTGGAGTGTAATGAGGGGCACTGAAGCTTTCTTT. Translating it yields CAWSVMRGTEAFF.

The chain links TRBV2 to TRBJ2-7; 9 bases align to TRBD1. This CDR3 is 16 amino acids long. Germline values: CDR1 SNHLY, CDR2 FYNNEI. Trimming cost V 2 bases and J 0 bases; bases outside gene matches: 5. The CDR3 reads CASSEMRTGASYEQYF. The CDR3 nucleotides are TGTGCCAGCAGTGAAATGAGGACAGGGGCCTCCTACGAGCAGTACTTC.

The rearrangement joins TRBV6-5 to TRBJ2-5, with D unclear. From germline, CDR1 is MNHEY and CDR2 SVGAGI. With 0 bases removed from V and 2 bases from J, the gap between germline ends came to 10 bases. CDR3 length: 15 residues. CDR3 protein: CASSYSAQSQETQYF. In DNA form, the CDR3 reads TGTGCCAGCAGTTACTCTGCACAGTCACAAGAGACCCAGTACTTC.

The rearrangement links TRBV30 to TRBJ2-2, with 7 bases identical to TRBD1. The CDR3 runs to 15 residues. V lost 4 bases to trimming and J lost 7 bases; unmatched junction nucleotides: 12. CDR1 and CDR2 from the germline V gene are GTSNPN and SVGIG (reference sequence). The CDR3 DNA is TGTGCCTGGAAAATAAGGGGGCTTCGGGACGGGGAGCTGTTTTTT. Translation gives CAWKIRGLRDGELFF.

The rearrangement links TRBV7-2 to TRBJ1-2; a possible D gene is TRBD1 (6 bases). V dropped 4 bases and J dropped 3 bases, with 15 bases sitting between them. CDR1 is SGHTA and CDR2 is FQGNSA in the germline V gene. The CDR3 has 15 amino acids. CDR3 protein: CASSYQQGADYGYTF. The CDR3 nucleotides are TGTGCCAGCAGCTACCAACAGGGAGCGGACTATGGCTACACCTTC.

The CDR3 sequence: CAIRGDTQYF. CDR3 in DNA: TGTGCCATCAGGGGTGATACGCAGTATTTT. The chain employs TRBV10-3 and TRBJ2-3; no clear D gene. V was clipped by 6 bases and J by 6 bases, with 4 bases between them. The CDR3 totals 10 residues. Germline V gene sequence: CDR1 ENHRY, CDR2 SYGVKD.

V and J are TRBV5-1 and TRBJ2-2; D ambiguous. The CDR3 runs to 18 residues. Germline V gives CDR1 SGHRS, CDR2 YFSETQ. Deletions cut 0 bases from V and 0 bases from J, with 15 bases between. CDR3 in amino acids: CASSLEGGLYANTGELFF. The CDR3 DNA is TGCGCCAGCAGCTTGGAAGGCGGCCTCTACGCGAACACCGGGGAGCTGTTTTTT.

The genes are TRBV4-2 and TRBJ2-7, with D perhaps TRBD2 (5 bases). The CDR3 consists of 15 residues. V lost 3 bases to trimming and J lost 1 base, with 13 bases between them. Germline V lookup: CDR1 LGHNA, CDR2 YNFKEQ. In nucleotides, the CDR3 is TGTGCCAGCAGCCAGGTTCCCAGCGGTTCCTACGAGCAGTACTTC. Translated: CASSQVPSGSYEQYF.

The chain employs TRBV4-1 and TRBJ2-2; TRBD2 is a possible D gene (5 bases). This CDR3 is built from 16 residues. Trimming took off 0 bases at V and 4 bases at J, with 12 bases between the two ends. Germline assignment: CDR1 MGHRA and CDR2 YSYEKL. In DNA form, the CDR3 reads TGCGCCAGCAGCCAAGATAGCACGGGGAGCACCGGGGAGCTGTTTTTT. Translating gives CASSQDSTGSTGELFF.

The chain links TRBV6-6 to TRBJ2-3, with D unresolved. V was shortened by 5 bases and J by 4 bases, with 13 bases between the two germline ends. CDR1 and CDR2 from the germline V gene are MNHNY and SVGAGI (reference sequence). This CDR3 spans 14 amino acids. CDR3 amino acids: CASSGPTNPDTQYF. DNA for the CDR3: TGTGCCAGCAGTGGCCCTACCAACCCAGATACGCAGTATTTT.

The rearrangement links TRBV7-8 to TRBJ1-2; D is unclear. The germline V and J ends were trimmed by 5 bases and 3 bases, with 13 bases remaining between them. There are 14 residues in the CDR3. Germline CDR1 is SGHVS and CDR2 is FQNEAQ. The CDR3 coding sequence is TGTGCCAGCAGCCCCGGGGAGCGAGACTATGGCTACACCTTC. It is translated as CASSPGERDYGYTF.

This clone has a handful of counts. The chain recombines TRBV6-5 with TRBJ2-7; the match to TRBD2 covers 15 bases. V gave up 10 bases and J gave up 7 bases; unmatched junction bases: 8. Germline CDR1 reads MNHEY; CDR2 reads SVGAGI. The CDR3 spans 14 residues. CDR3 in amino acids: CATSGLAGGREQYV. CDR3 DNA: TGTGCCACCTCGGGACTAGCGGGGGGTAGGGAGCAGTACGTC.

V and J are TRBV9 and TRBJ2-2; no definite D call. Trimming took off 0 bases at V and 1 base at J, with 4 bases between the two ends. From germline, CDR1 is SGDLS and CDR2 YYNGEE. The CDR3 is 14 residues long. This CDR3 is CASSVGGNTGELFF. The CDR3 DNA reads TGTGCCAGCAGCGTAGGGGGGAACACCGGGGAGCTGTTTTTT. Combining the CDR3 with reference TRBV9 and TRBJ2-2 gives the whole variable domain DSGVTQTPKHLITATGQRVTLRCSPRSGDLSVYWYQQSLDQGLQFLIQYYNGEERAKGNILERFSAQQFPDLHSELNLSSLELGDSALYFCASSVGGNTGELFFGEGSRLTVL.

The rearrangement joins TRBV10-3 to TRBJ1-1; no clear D. Trimming shortened V by 4 bases and J by 1 base, and 7 bases separated the two germline ends. The CDR3 runs to 13 residues. Germline loops: CDR1 ENHRY, CDR2 SYGVKD. This chain's CDR3 is CAISVKENTEAFF. As DNA, the CDR3 is TGTGCCATCAGTGTTAAGGAGAACACTGAAGCTTTCTTT.

The V and J genes are TRBV13 and TRBJ1-2; D remains ambiguous. V was clipped by 0 bases and J by 6 bases, with 17 bases between them. Germline assignment: CDR1 PRHDT and CDR2 FYEKMQ (reference sequence). The CDR3 consists of 16 residues. CDR3 protein: CASSLGSHTPTNGYTF. In nucleotides, the CDR3 is TGTGCCAGCAGCTTAGGGAGCCATACACCGACTAATGGCTACACCTTC.

This chain connects TRBV30 to TRBJ1-2; the D gene is possibly TRBD1 (6 bases). V lost 5 bases to trimming and J lost 4 bases, with 17 bases between them. The length of the CDR3 is 14 residues. Looked up from germline, CDR1 is GTSNPN and CDR2 is SVGIG (reference sequence). The CDR3 DNA reads TGTGCCTGGCGTGAGGGGGACCGGCCCTATGGCTACACCTTC. It is translated as CAWREGDRPYGYTF.

The chain carries TRBV7-6 and TRBJ2-2; TRBD2 might be the D (6 bases). The CDR3 sequence is 13 residues long. The V end lost 8 bases, the J end lost 8 bases, and 15 bases lay between the germline ends. Germline CDR1 reads SGHVS; CDR2 reads FNYEAQ. The CDR3 region is CASVSGPGGELFF. The CDR3 bases are TGTGCCAGCGTGAGCGGGCCCGGGGGGGAGCTGTTTTTT.

The chain is built from TRBV24-1 and TRBJ2-5, with 7 bases identical to TRBD1. Looked up from germline, CDR1 is KGHDR and CDR2 is SFDVKD. The V and J ends lost 3 bases and 5 bases, in that order; junction bases with no gene match: 8. This CDR3 contains 15 residues. The CDR3 DNA is TGTGCCACCAGTGATAGACAGGGTATGATCGAGACCCAGTACTTC. As protein: CATSDRQGMIETQYF.

This chain uses TRBV4-2 with TRBJ1-2; D might be TRBD1 (5 bases). This CDR3 is built from 15 residues. The germline V and J ends were trimmed by 0 bases and 7 bases, with 15 bases remaining between them. CDR1 LGHNA and CDR2 YNFKEQ come from the germline V gene. The CDR3: CASSQEQAGESGYTF. As DNA, the CDR3 is TGTGCCAGCAGCCAAGAACAGGCGGGAGAGAGTGGCTACACCTTC.